The present T cell receptor beta chain was sequenced within a study of a mutant IDH1 vaccine in newly diagnosed glioma. On this clone: The antigen is unknown.

V was clipped by 1 base and J by 6 bases, with 15 bases between them. The CDR3 totals 15 residues. Looked up from germline, CDR1 is SGHTA and CDR2 is FQGNSA. Profiling relied on immunoSEQ multiplex PCR, and the TCRdb table lists in-frame clones only, not all of them. The table includes about 40,000 clones, about 76% detected once. The sample's time point: week 23, last vaccination. Topical imiquimod was applied with each vaccine dose, which held 300 ug of mutant IDH1 20-mer peptide. Newly diagnosed WHO grade 3 or 4 IDH1-mutant, ATRX-lost astrocytomas were identified in the donors. The sequencing used PBMCs, collected from a glioma patient whose treatment included an IDH1 peptide vaccine. The sequence derives from a man aged 50 or older with glioma. V gene TRBV7-2 combines with J gene TRBJ1-2; possibly TRBD1 for D (5 bases). The CDR3 reads CASSLVGQGPHGYTF. CDR3 DNA: TGTGCCAGCAGCTTAGTGGGGCAGGGCCCCCATGGCTACACCTTC.